This T cell receptor (beta chain) was sequenced during a study of CD8+CD57+ T cells in acquired aplastic anemia. Study background: The average for DNA from sorted CD4+ and CD8+ cells was roughly 3 ug.

In patients chosen for sequencing, flow cytometry had shown CD8+CD57+ cell expansion. This clonotype was observed a handful of times. Genomic DNA provided the template from which TCR beta VDJ and CDR3 profiles were obtained. TCRdb reprocessed the reads via MiXCR and lists one record per CDR3 protein. The sample contains 200,000 to 250,000 distinct CDR3 sequences, over 55% of which appear only once. This sequence originates from a human donor with aplastic anemia. The sequencing input was sorted CD4+, CD8+, or CD8+CD57+ T cells (not recorded which) from PBMCs.

The CDR3 DNA is TGCAGTGCTACAGACAGCACTAATTCACCCCTCCACTTT. Protein sequence: CSATDSTNSPLHF. The chain joins TRBV20-1 to TRBJ1-6; weak D call: TRBD1 (5 bases). Trimming left V 4 bases short and J 6 bases short, with 10 bases between. The CDR3 has 13 amino acids. The germline V gene encodes CDR1 DFQATT and CDR2 SNEGSKA (reference sequence).